This passage covers 23 T cell receptor beta chains from one sample sequenced in a study of lymphopenia after photon versus proton radiotherapy. The method was immunoSEQ multiplex PCR; TCRdb's version includes in-frame clones alone and lacks a portion of them. The table includes some 64,000 clones, around 87% detected once. The sample here was peripheral blood, taken from a patient treated with proton-based radiotherapy. All receptors derive from a man at least 80 years old with esophageal cancer.

The chain couples TRBV18 to TRBJ1-3; the D gene is possibly TRBD1 (5 bases). CDR3 length: 13 amino acids. Trimming pared 6 bases from V and 2 bases from J, leaving 8 bases between. CDR1 is KGHSH, CDR2 LQKENI, per germline. The DNA of the CDR3 is TGTGCCAGCTCCCTGGGGCCTGGAAACACCATATATTTT. Translating it yields CASSLGPGNTIYF.

This clone occurred once. The CDR3: CASSLSQTNTEAFF. The CDR3 coding sequence is TGTGCCAGCTCACTCTCACAGACCAACACTGAAGCTTTCTTT. The V and J genes are TRBV18 and TRBJ1-1, with D unresolved. The V gene's germline CDR1 is KGHSH and CDR2 LQKENI. The CDR3 covers 14 residues. V gave up 4 bases and J gave up 2 bases, with 11 bases separating them.

The chain is built from TRBV7-9 and TRBJ2-1; no firm D call. The V end lost 1 base, the J end lost 10 bases, and 8 bases lay between the germline ends. Germline CDR1 is SEHNR and CDR2 is FQNEAQ (reference sequence). This CDR3 region has 12 residues. The CDR3 region is CASSLELHEQFF. CDR3 nucleotide sequence: TGTGCCAGCAGCTTAGAACTACACGAGCAGTTCTTC.

The chain joins TRBV5-1 to TRBJ2-7; 7 bases agree with TRBD1. From germline, CDR1 is SGHRS and CDR2 YFSETQ. With 6 bases clipped from V and 7 bases from J, the junction kept 4 bases outside the gene matches. This CDR3 comprises 11 residues. CDR3 in DNA: TGCGCCAGCAACTCCAGGGGGGAGCAGTACTTC. Protein: CASNSRGEQYF.

The rearrangement links TRBV4-3 to TRBJ1-5, with 7 nucleotides matching TRBD1. The V gene's germline CDR1 is LGHNA and CDR2 YSLEER. After removal of 0 bases from V and 7 bases from J, the junction contained 6 bases not matched to a gene. The CDR3 loop spans 15 amino acids. The CDR3 spells CASSQEVQGYQPQHF. The CDR3 DNA is TGCGCCAGCAGCCAAGAGGTACAGGGGTACCAGCCCCAGCATTTT.

As regards this clone: Since no conserved phenylalanine or tryptophan closes the CDR3, a read error is the likely cause. V gene TRBV19 combines with J gene TRBJ1-1; D uncertain. CDR3 length equals 13 residues. V was cut by 4 bases and J by 1 base, with 7 bases left in between. Germline assignment: CDR1 LNHDA and CDR2 SQIVND (reference sequence). The CDR3 here is CASSTDGNTEAFL. In DNA, the CDR3 is TGTGCCAGTAGTACTGACGGGAACACTGAAGCTTTCCTT.

The chain uses TRBV5-6 and TRBJ1-1; D is undetermined. The V gene's germline CDR1 is SGHDT and CDR2 YYEEEE. The germline V and J ends were trimmed by 3 bases and 4 bases, with 22 bases remaining between them. The CDR3 contains 17 residues. The DNA for the CDR3 is TGTGCCAGCAGCTATTTGGACTCGCGTTCAGATACCACTGAAGCTTTCTTT. Amino acid sequence: CASSYLDSRSDTTEAFF.

This chain links TRBV5-1 with TRBJ2-2, with D possibly TRBD1 on 5 matching bases. CDR3 size: 14 residues. V was cut by 4 bases and J by 1 base, with 8 bases left in between. Germline CDR1 SGHRS, CDR2 YFSETQ. The CDR3 region has the DNA TGCGCCAGCAGCGCCACAGGGAACACCGGGGAGCTGTTTTTT. Amino acids: CASSATGNTGELFF.

V gene TRBV5-4 combines with J gene TRBJ2-7; 8 nucleotides match TRBD1. The CDR3 sequence is 13 residues long. With 7 bases clipped from V and 5 bases from J, the junction kept 8 bases outside the gene matches. CDR1 is SGHNT, CDR2 YYREEE, per germline (reference sequence). The CDR3 spells CASAGQGAHEQYF. For the CDR3, the DNA is TGTGCCAGCGCTGGGCAGGGGGCCCACGAGCAGTACTTC.

The V and J genes are TRBV4-1 and TRBJ1-1, with D perhaps TRBD1 (5 bases). Looked up from germline, CDR1 is MGHRA and CDR2 is YSYEKL. Trimming left V 1 base short and J 5 bases short, with 14 bases between. The CDR3 is 15 amino acids. CDR3 DNA sequence: TGCGCCAGCAGCCAAGGAATGCAGGGAGGAACTGAAGCTTTCTTT. Its translation: CASSQGMQGGTEAFF.

The rearrangement links TRBV7-2 to TRBJ1-1; D is perhaps TRBD1 (5 bases). The CDR3 is made up of 13 amino acids. Per germline, CDR1 SGHTA and CDR2 FQGNSA. Trimming cost V 3 bases and J 4 bases, with 9 bases left between them. CDR3 sequence reads: CASSLSRGTEAFF. The CDR3, as DNA: TGTGCCAGCAGCTTGAGTAGGGGCACTGAAGCTTTCTTT.

V usage is TRBV9 and J usage is TRBJ1-1; 10 positions agree with TRBD1. The CDR3 extends over 18 amino acids. The ends lost 0 bases at V and 0 bases at J; junction bases unmatched: 8. Germline V lookup: CDR1 SGDLS, CDR2 YYNGEE. In DNA form, the CDR3 reads TGTGCCAGCAGCGTAGATGGGGGACAGGGGCGCATGAACACTGAAGCTTTCTTT. It specifies CASSVDGGQGRMNTEAFF.

A few counts support this clone. V is TRBV7-2 and J is TRBJ1-2, with 7 bases that match TRBD1. This CDR3 is 16 amino acids long. Per germline, CDR1 SGHTA and CDR2 FQGNSA. V was clipped by 4 bases and J by 1 base; unmatched bases: 9. This CDR3 reads CASSWGQSPDNYGYTF. CDR3 DNA: TGTGCCAGCAGCTGGGGACAGTCTCCCGATAACTATGGCTACACCTTC.

The chain recombines TRBV6-6 with TRBJ2-5; D is perhaps TRBD1 (7 bases). The CDR3 contains 13 residues. Germline CDR1 and CDR2: MNHNY and SVGAGI (reference sequence). Trimming shortened V by 2 bases and J by 4 bases, and 8 bases separated the two germline ends. The CDR3 DNA is TGTGCCAGCAGTTACCAGGGGGGAGAGACCCAGTACTTC. This sequence encodes CASSYQGGETQYF.

The V gene is TRBV12-5, the J gene TRBJ1-5; D call uncertain. Germline V gene data show CDR1 as LGHNT and CDR2 as FRNRAP. The CDR3 is 13 residues long. Trimming pared 8 bases from V and 4 bases from J, leaving 12 bases between. The CDR3 DNA sequence: TGTGCTAGTAGTGGGCCGGAGAATCAGCCCCAGCATTTT. It is translated as CASSGPENQPQHF.

This clone has just one count. The chain is built from TRBV5-8 and TRBJ1-4; TRBD1 matches at 7 bases. V was clipped by 1 base and J by 6 bases; unmatched bases: 0. The CDR3 runs 13 residues. Germline-derived CDR1 and CDR2 are SGHTS and YDEGEE. As DNA, the CDR3 is TGTGCCAGCAGCTTGACAGGGGATGAAAAACTGTTTTTT. Translating gives CASSLTGDEKLFF.

This sequence joins TRBV5-1 and TRBJ2-1, with 8 nucleotides matching TRBD1. V lost 0 bases and J lost 6; bases outside the gene matches: 5. CDR1 is SGHRS, CDR2 YFSETQ, per germline. There are 15 residues in the CDR3. CDR3 nucleotides: TGCGCCAGCAGCTTGGTGACAGGGGACCCCAATGAGCAGTTCTTC. Its translation is CASSLVTGDPNEQFF.

The chain couples TRBV7-2 to TRBJ2-7, with 10 positions matching TRBD2. The CDR3 is made up of 15 amino acids. Trimming cost V 0 bases and J 5 bases; bases outside gene matches: 4. The germline gives CDR1 SGHTA, CDR2 FQGNSA. The CDR3 DNA follows: TGTGCCAGCAGCTTAGCCGGGACTAGCGCAAACGAGCAGTACTTC. Amino acids: CASSLAGTSANEQYF.

This clone came up once. The chain links TRBV4-3 to TRBJ2-7; no firm D call. Trimming pared 4 bases from V and 6 bases from J, leaving 16 bases between. Germline loops: CDR1 LGHNA, CDR2 YSLEER. The CDR3 is 14 residues long. The DNA for the CDR3 is TGCGCCAGCAGCCTCCGGCCCCACAGCGTCGAGCAGTACTTC. It translates to CASSLRPHSVEQYF.

The J gene is TRBJ2-3, the V gene TRBV4-1; D may be TRBD2 (7 bases). CDR1 is MGHRA, CDR2 YSYEKL, per germline. V lost 2 bases and J lost 2, with 11 bases in between. The CDR3 has 15 amino acids. The chain's CDR3 is CASSQFGGATDTQYF. The DNA of the CDR3 is TGCGCCAGCAGCCAATTTGGGGGGGCCACAGATACGCAGTATTTT.

The chain uses TRBV15 and TRBJ2-1; 11 nucleotides agree with TRBD2. Trimming removed 2 bases from V and 8 bases from J; junction bases left unmatched: 11. The CDR3 consists of 17 residues. Germline V gene lookup returns CDR1 LNHNV and CDR2 YYDKDF (reference sequence). The CDR3 reads CATSRPILAGEFHEQFF. The CDR3 nucleotides read TGTGCCACCAGCAGACCTATACTAGCGGGAGAATTCCATGAGCAGTTCTTC.

This clone was detected only once. This chain joins TRBV5-1 and TRBJ1-5; the D gene is possibly TRBD1 (5 bases). Per the germline V gene, CDR1 is SGHRS and CDR2 is YFSETQ. Trimming cost V 3 bases and J 3 bases, with 13 bases left between them. This CDR3 spans 15 amino acids. CDR3 residues: CASSWQGDPNQPQHF. CDR3 in DNA: TGCGCCAGCAGCTGGCAGGGAGACCCCAATCAGCCCCAGCATTTT.

V gene TRBV7-6 combines with J gene TRBJ2-2; perhaps TRBD1 as D (7 bases). Looked up from germline, CDR1 is SGHVS and CDR2 is FNYEAQ. V shed 1 base and J shed 5 bases, with 11 bases lying between them. CDR3 length: 15 amino acids. The CDR3 nucleotides are TGTGCCAGCAGCTTAGAACCAGGGGGGACCGGGGAGCTGTTTTTT. This encodes CASSLEPGGTGELFF.